This T cell receptor beta chain was identified during a study of graft-versus-host responses after intestinal transplantation. Study summary: Multivisceral, liver-intestinal, or isolated intestinal transplants were received by the recipients.

Broader study findings: Where graft-donor T cell macrochimerism was present, patients had high graft-versus-host to host-versus-graft clonal ratios in allografts.

CDR3 size: 15 residues. V was trimmed by 5 bases and J by 4 bases, leaving 17 bases between them. The germline CDR1 and CDR2 sequences are SEHNR and FQNEAQ (reference sequence). Responders labeled with CFSE (200,000) were plated with 200,000 irradiated, violet-dye-labeled stimulators. Method: immunoSEQ multiplex PCR; TCRdb's copy keeps in-frame clones and lacks some. In the table there are about 8,000 clones, about a third of which are singletons. This chain connects TRBV7-9 to TRBJ1-2, with D possibly TRBD1 on 6 matching bases. The receptor comes from a human patient who received an intestinal transplant. Sequencing was performed on alloreactive CD8+ T cells from a mixed lymphocyte reaction culture, taken before intestinal transplant. The subset here: CFSE-low proliferating T cells sorted from roughly 6-day pre-transplant mixed lymphocyte reaction (GvH or HvG direction). Written as DNA, the CDR3 is TGTGCCAGCAGCCCCCCACAGGGATTCGGCTATGGCTACACCTTC. Translation: CASSPPQGFGYGYTF.